The T cell receptor (beta chain) described here comes from a study of immune characterization of retroperitoneal liposarcoma. Relative to its sample, this clonotype is medium-sized. TCRdb reprocessed the PCR reads with MiXCR, giving one entry per CDR3 protein. The table records about 10,000 distinct CDR3 sequences, less than 35% of them present only once. The TCR originated in a male donor with retroperitoneal liposarcoma. Sequenced sample: tumor tissue.

DNA for the CDR3: TGTGCCAGCGGCAGGGACCTCCGGACCGCCAGTGACGATGAGCAGTTCTTC. This translates into CASGRDLRTASDDEQFF. J is TRBJ2-1 and V is TRBV27, with D perhaps TRBD1 or TRBD2 (5 bases each). The germline V gene has CDR1 MNHEY and CDR2 SMNVEV (reference sequence). CDR3 size: 17 residues. Deletions cut 8 bases from V and 8 bases from J, with 28 bases between.